A single sample is the source of the 32 T cell receptor beta chains below, sequenced in a study of blood T cells in healthy people across ages. Through a sample-barcoded 5' primer and a J-beta primer mix, a second PCR was run for roughly 6 to 11 cycles. MiXCR was run by TCRdb on the 5' RACE reads, yielding one entry per CDR3 protein. The sample comprises approximately 690,000 distinct CDR3 sequences, around two fifths of which are singletons, and about 30% rests with the top ten. The sequenced sample was blood. The receptors shown here come from a man at least 80 years old in good health.

The chain has TRBV4-2 and TRBJ2-1, with 10 nucleotides matching TRBD2. The DNA end is more similar to TRBJ2-7, so the J call may be wrong. The CDR3 length is 16 residues. Germline loops: CDR1 LGHNA, CDR2 YNFKEQ. The CDR3 here is CASSQELAGTYNEQYF. CDR3 nucleotide sequence: TGTGCCAGCAGCCAAGAACTAGCGGGGACCTACAATGAGCAGTACTTC.

The chain carries TRBV6-1 and TRBJ2-1; 10 nucleotides match TRBD2. The CDR3 has 18 amino acids. CDR1 MNHNS and CDR2 SASEGT come from the germline V gene. V was clipped by 5 bases and J by 0 bases; unmatched bases: 10. The CDR3 loop is CASSTTSGFTSSYNEQFF. The CDR3 nucleotides read TGTGCCAGCAGTACGACTAGCGGGTTTACGAGCTCCTACAATGAGCAGTTCTTC.

This clonotype was picked up a small number of times. The rearrangement links TRBV20-1 to TRBJ1-2; a possible D gene is TRBD1 (6 bases). Looked up from germline, CDR1 is DFQATT and CDR2 is SNEGSKA (reference sequence). This CDR3 is built from 13 residues. V was pared by 6 bases and J by 1 base, with 12 bases between. DNA for the CDR3: TGCAGTGCCCCCGGACAGATTAACTATGGCTACACCTTC. It specifies CSAPGQINYGYTF.

This clonotype was detected ten times or more. This chain links TRBV14 with TRBJ2-5; D tentatively fits TRBD1 or TRBD2 (6 bases each). Between the trimmed V and J ends, which lost 1 base and 5 bases, there was a span of 17 bases. CDR1 is SGHDN, CDR2 FVKESK, per germline. This CDR3 is 16 amino acids long. In DNA form, the CDR3 reads TGTGCCAGCAGCCAAGTCCGGTACAGGGCGGGGGAGACCCAGTACTTC. Translating it yields CASSQVRYRAGETQYF.

This clonotype was recorded once. CDR3 amino acids: CSAYLNRGLIYEQYF. The CDR3 nucleotides are TGCAGTGCCTACCTCAACAGGGGACTGATCTACGAGCAGTACTTC. The chain couples TRBV20-1 to TRBJ2-4; TRBD1 might be the D (7 bases). The end of the DNA fits TRBJ2-7 better, so the J call may be wrong. This CDR3 is 15 amino acids long. The germline V gene encodes CDR1 DFQATT and CDR2 SNEGSKA (reference sequence).

About this clonotype itself: As the CDR3 is not closed by the conserved phenylalanine or tryptophan, this likely results from a read error. The rearrangement joins TRBV7-3 to TRBJ2-1, with 11 bases fitting TRBD2. With 5 bases clipped from V and 8 bases from J, the junction kept 8 bases outside the gene matches. This CDR3 comprises 15 residues. Per germline, CDR1 SGHTA and CDR2 FQGTGA. In DNA form, the CDR3 reads TGTGCCAGCAGCGCCCTAGCGGGAGGAACGGATGAGCAGTTCGTC. It is translated as CASSALAGGTDEQFV.

The chain employs TRBV6-2 or TRBV6-3 and TRBJ1-5, with D hard to call. This CDR3 is built from 15 residues. Trimming took 6 bases from V and 2 from J, leaving 14 bases between them. The V gene's germline CDR1 is MNHEY and CDR2 SVGEGT. This chain's CDR3 is CASRSWASGNQPQHF. CDR3 nucleotide sequence: TGTGCCAGCAGGAGTTGGGCGTCGGGCAATCAGCCCCAGCATTTT.

This clonotype was picked up one time. V usage is TRBV15 and J usage is TRBJ2-1; the match to TRBD2 covers 14 bases. V dropped 0 bases and J dropped 6; count of bases not matched to a gene: 7. The CDR3 loop spans 18 amino acids. Germline V gene sequence: CDR1 LNHNV, CDR2 YYDKDF (reference sequence). The CDR3, as DNA: TGTGCCACCAGCAGAGATTATACGACTAGCGGGAGGGGCAATGAGCAGTTCTTC. Its protein is CATSRDYTTSGRGNEQFF.

The V and J genes are TRBV5-1 and TRBJ1-1; 7 positions match TRBD1. This CDR3 region has 16 residues. CDR1 SGHRS and CDR2 YFSETQ come from the germline V gene. V gave up 0 bases and J gave up 1 base; unmatched junction bases: 6. DNA for the CDR3: TGCGCCAGCAGCTTGGCCCAGGGGGTCGAGAACACTGAAGCTTTCTTT. Translated: CASSLAQGVENTEAFF.

This chain joins TRBV6-2 or TRBV6-3 and TRBJ2-2; TRBD1 is a possible D gene (6 bases). Germline CDR1 reads MNHEY; CDR2 reads SVGEGT. The CDR3 sequence is 14 residues long. V lost 5 bases and J lost 7, with 14 bases in between. The CDR3 nucleotides are TGTGCCAGCAGTCCTACAGGGTTGTTCGGGGAGCTGTTTTTT. It is translated as CASSPTGLFGELFF.

This clonotype has only a few counts. V usage is TRBV4-1 and J usage is TRBJ1-4; 7 nucleotides line up with TRBD1. Germline loops: CDR1 MGHRA, CDR2 YSYEKL. This CDR3 spans 16 amino acids. V dropped 3 bases and J dropped 0; count of bases not matched to a gene: 4. The CDR3 here is CASSQFGTATNEKLFF. CDR3 in DNA: TGCGCCAGCAGCCAGTTTGGGACAGCAACTAATGAAAAACTGTTTTTT.

The chain couples TRBV7-2 to TRBJ1-2; D gene unclear. The CDR3 sequence is 12 residues long. The germline CDR1 and CDR2 sequences are SGHTA and FQGNSA. Trimming took off 5 bases at V and 7 bases at J, with 11 bases between the two ends. The CDR3 protein is CASSEGSVGYTF. The DNA for the CDR3 is TGTGCCAGCAGCGAAGGGAGTGTTGGCTACACCTTC.

Only a few counts were recorded for this clonotype. This chain connects TRBV29-1 to TRBJ2-2; a weak D match, TRBD1 (7 bases). V lost 6 bases to trimming and J lost 5 bases, with 16 bases between them. This CDR3 is 14 amino acids long. Germline V gene sequence: CDR1 SQVTM, CDR2 ANQGSEA. CDR3 DNA: TGCAGCGTCGAAACAGGGGAGGAGACCGGGGAGCTGTTTTTT. Translated: CSVETGEETGELFF.

J is TRBJ2-5 and V is TRBV7-2; D possibly corresponds to TRBD1 (7 bases). The ends were cut back, 0 bases at V and 1 base at J, with 15 bases in the middle. CDR3 size: 17 residues. Per germline, CDR1 SGHTA and CDR2 FQGNSA. CDR3: CASSLAAAGGLQETQYF. The CDR3 nucleotides read TGTGCCAGCAGCTTAGCGGCGGCAGGGGGACTCCAAGAGACCCAGTACTTC. The full variable domain, completed using reference TRBV7-2 and TRBJ2-5, is GAGVSQSPSNKVTEKGKDVELRCDPISGHTALYWYRQSLGQGLEFLIYFQGNSAPDKSGLPSDRFSAERTGGSVSTLTIQRTQQEDSAVYLCASSLAAAGGLQETQYFGPGTRLLVL.

The J gene is TRBJ2-5, the V gene TRBV20-1; TRBD2 is a possible D gene (5 bases). Near its end, the DNA agrees better with TRBJ2-7, so the J call may be wrong. The CDR3 is 15 amino acids. Germline CDR1 DFQATT, CDR2 SNEGSKA (reference sequence). CDR3 in DNA: TGCAGTGCTAGGGAACACACCGGGGTCGGGGTCGAGCAGTACTTC. This codes for CSAREHTGVGVEQYF.

J is TRBJ1-1 and V is TRBV5-4; 9 positions match TRBD1. The CDR3 length is 15 residues. Germline CDR1 SGHNT, CDR2 YYREEE (reference sequence). V lost 0 bases, J lost 7 bases, and 7 bases stayed unmatched. The CDR3 bases are TGTGCCAGCAGCTTGGCCCGGACAGGGGCTAATGAAGCTTTCTTT. The encoded protein is CASSLARTGANEAFF. Using reference TRBV5-4 and TRBJ1-1 for the parts outside the CDR3, the full variable domain is ETGVTQSPTHLIKTRGQQVTLRCSSQSGHNTVSWYQQALGQGPQFIFQYYREEENGRGNFPPRFSGLQFPNYSSELNVNALELDDSALYLCASSLARTGANEAFFGQGTRLTVV.

The CDR3 region is CASSEAVLAGVGANVLTF. In DNA form, the CDR3 reads TGTGCCAGCAGTGAAGCGGTTCTAGCGGGAGTTGGGGCCAACGTCCTGACTTTC. The rearrangement uses TRBV6-1 and TRBJ2-6; TRBD2 matches at 10 bases. The CDR3 loop spans 18 amino acids. The J segment lost 3 bases and the V segment lost 0 bases, leaving 5 bases of the junction unmatched. CDR1 MNHNS and CDR2 SASEGT come from the germline V gene.

This chain connects TRBV11-3 to TRBJ2-7, with D perhaps TRBD2 (6 bases). This CDR3 has 15 residues. V was pared by 1 base and J by 5 bases, with 15 bases between. The V gene's germline CDR1 is SGHNT and CDR2 YENEEA. For the CDR3, the DNA is TGTGCCAGCAGCTTAGGAAATAGCGGCCCGGACGAGCAGTACTTC. Residues: CASSLGNSGPDEQYF. Complete variable domain (other parts from reference TRBV11-3 and TRBJ2-7): EAGVVQSPRYKIIEKKQPVAFWCNPISGHNTLYWYLQNLGQGPELLIRYENEEAVDDSQLPKDRFSAERLKGVDSTLKIQPAELGDSAVYLCASSLGNSGPDEQYFGPGTRLTVT.

This clonotype was seen only a few times. The chain employs TRBV6-2 or TRBV6-3 and TRBJ2-7; a weak D match, TRBD2 (6 bases). This CDR3 is built from 11 residues. Deletions cut 10 bases from V and 7 bases from J, with 14 bases between. Germline V lookup: CDR1 MNHEY, CDR2 SVGEGT. The CDR3: CAIADYDEQYF. The DNA of the CDR3 is TGTGCCATCGCGGACTACGATGAGCAGTACTTC.

The chain carries TRBV10-3 and TRBJ2-5, with no clear D. This CDR3 spans 12 amino acids. V dropped 10 bases and J dropped 1 base, with 10 bases sitting between them. The V gene's germline CDR1 is ENHRY and CDR2 SYGVKD. This CDR3 reads CATGEPQETQYF. CDR3 DNA: TGTGCCACTGGCGAGCCCCAAGAGACCCAGTACTTC.

V and J are TRBV12-5 and TRBJ2-7, with no clear D. Germline V gives CDR1 LGHNT, CDR2 FRNRAP. The CDR3 has 13 amino acids. The CDR3: CATSRQTSYEQYF. DNA of the CDR3: TGTGCCACGAGTAGGCAGACCTCCTACGAGCAGTACTTC.

The chain links TRBV6-2 or TRBV6-3 to TRBJ2-5; TRBD2 matches 7 bases. This CDR3 comprises 15 residues. The V and J ends lost 8 bases and 2 bases, in that order; junction bases with no gene match: 11. Germline-derived CDR1 and CDR2 are MNHEY and SVGEGT. CDR3 in amino acids: CASGGARAGQETQYF. The CDR3 DNA reads TGTGCCAGCGGAGGCGCTCGAGCGGGGCAAGAGACCCAGTACTTC.

This clonotype turned up a few times. The chain is built from TRBV6-2 or TRBV6-3 and TRBJ2-2, with 7 bases fitting TRBD2. Germline CDR1 and CDR2: MNHEY and SVGEGT. V lost 4 bases, J lost 0 bases, and 2 bases stayed unmatched. The CDR3 sequence is 15 residues long. CDR3 in DNA: TGTGCCAGCAGTTCGGGACTATCGAACACCGGGGAGCTGTTTTTT. Encoded protein: CASSSGLSNTGELFF.

The CDR3: CASSAAPGLDVYEQYF. For the CDR3, the DNA is TGCGCCAGCAGCGCAGCCCCGGGACTAGACGTGTACGAGCAGTACTTC. The rearrangement uses TRBV5-1 and TRBJ2-7; 8 nucleotides agree with TRBD2. This CDR3 has 16 amino acids. Per the germline V gene, CDR1 is SGHRS and CDR2 is YFSETQ. V lost 4 bases, J lost 4 bases, and 13 bases stayed unmatched.

This clonotype was seen only a few times. The chain uses TRBV25-1 and TRBJ2-5, with D possibly TRBD2 on 7 matching bases. Germline CDR1 reads MGHDK; CDR2 reads SYGVNS. V shed 4 bases and J shed 4 bases, with 13 bases lying between them. The CDR3 length is 14 residues. The chain's CDR3 is CASSVGGLGETQYF. CDR3 nucleotides: TGTGCCAGCAGTGTGGGGGGGCTAGGAGAGACCCAGTACTTC.

There are a few counts of this clonotype. V is TRBV20-1 and J is TRBJ2-1; D unresolved. CDR1 DFQATT and CDR2 SNEGSKA come from the germline V gene (reference sequence). The CDR3 is 17 amino acids. Trimming pared 3 bases from V and 0 bases from J, leaving 18 bases between. In DNA form, the CDR3 reads TGCAGTGCTAGTTTACGGCTACCCATGAGCTCCTACAATGAGCAGTTCTTC. Protein product: CSASLRLPMSSYNEQFF.

This sequence joins TRBV6-1 and TRBJ1-5, with 11 positions matching TRBD1. V shed 4 bases, J shed 1 base, and the junction held 6 bases outside the gene matches. This CDR3 contains 17 residues. Germline V lookup: CDR1 MNHNS, CDR2 SASEGT. The CDR3 nucleotides are TGTGCCAGCAGTGGGACAGGGGGCGCGATGAGCAATCAGCCCCAGCATTTT. Translating gives CASSGTGGAMSNQPQHF.

The chain carries TRBV5-6 and TRBJ1-4, with TRBD1 identical over 8 bases. Trimming at V came to 4 bases and at J to 10 bases, leaving 3 bases not matched to a gene. CDR1 and CDR2 from the germline V gene are SGHDT and YYEEEE. The CDR3 contains 12 residues. DNA for the CDR3: TGTGCCAGCAGCAAGACAGGGGCAAAACTGTTTTTT. This encodes CASSKTGAKLFF.

The chain carries TRBV20-1 and TRBJ2-5; 7 bases map to TRBD2. The J call may be in error: the DNA end matches TRBJ2-7 better. CDR3 length: 14 residues. Germline V gene lookup returns CDR1 DFQATT and CDR2 SNEGSKA (reference sequence). CDR3 protein: CSARPSGPYYEQYF. The CDR3 DNA is TGCAGTGCTAGGCCTAGCGGACCTTACTACGAGCAGTACTTC.

This clonotype was counted a few times. V is TRBV7-2 and J is TRBJ2-3; a possible D gene is TRBD2 (5 bases). The V and J ends lost 5 bases and 2 bases respectively, with 14 bases between them. Per germline, CDR1 SGHTA and CDR2 FQGNSA. The CDR3 length is 15 residues. CDR3 amino acids: CASSGSSGNTDTQYF. Written as DNA, the CDR3 is TGTGCCAGCAGCGGAAGCAGCGGAAACACAGATACGCAGTATTTT.

This clonotype came up many times. The chain combines TRBV29-1 with TRBJ2-1; 9 nucleotides match TRBD1. Trimming removed 2 bases from V and 4 bases from J; junction bases left unmatched: 9. From germline, CDR1 is SQVTM and CDR2 ANQGSEA. The CDR3 length is 16 residues. CDR3 coding DNA: TGCAGCGTTGAAAAGGACAGGGGAAATTTATACAATGAGCAGTTCTTC. Its protein product is CSVEKDRGNLYNEQFF.

This clonotype has just a few counts. The chain employs TRBV5-1 and TRBJ2-1; 11 positions match TRBD1. Germline loops: CDR1 SGHRS, CDR2 YFSETQ. The CDR3 is 14 amino acids. V gave up 5 bases and J gave up 7 bases; unmatched junction bases: 5. CDR3: CASSLGQGANEQFF. The CDR3 region has the DNA TGCGCCAGCAGTTTAGGACAGGGGGCGAATGAGCAGTTCTTC.